This entry concerns a single T cell receptor beta chain. Its antigen is still unknown. No much larger clone is present one base from it, and per-base qualities are unavailable. From the germline V gene, CDR1 is SGHTA and CDR2 is FQGTGA. Measured from the cysteine to the phenylalanine, the CDR3 is 17 residues long. Just CDR3 DNA is preserved here, 51 bases in frame from base 1. V lost 5 bases and J lost 2 bases, and the count of bases not matched to a germline gene is 10. The data originate from a study of a mutant IDH1 vaccine in newly diagnosed glioma (dated by TCRdb to the early 2020s). Background on the whole study: Patients received eight vaccinations in weeks 1, 3, 5, 7, 11, 15, 19 and 23, corresponding to visits V03 through V10. Prior to enrollment, standard therapy consisting of radiotherapy alone, temozolomide alone, or radiochemotherapy with temozolomide had been administered to patients, with the combination being received by most patients. Of the roughly 32 patients who were treated, about 62% were male and about 40% were female, and the mean age was around 43 years. Peripheral blood was drawn at six visits: V03 (baseline), V05, V07, V10, V12 and V13. Longitudinal TCRB deep sequencing was done for 25 treated patients, wherever samples were available for exploratory analyses. In the chemotherapy-containing groups, vaccination started alongside temozolomide cycles, whereas in patients who had radiotherapy alone it started 4-6 weeks after radiotherapy. Study-wide conclusions, independent of this receptor: No apparent relationship was observed between pseudoprogression and alterations in the top peripheral T cell clonotypes detected by TCRB sequencing. It was noted by the authors that analyses of patient blood samples could not be reproduced owing to sample limitations. Selection of PBMC samples for TCRB deep sequencing was based on availability. Immune responses induced by the vaccine were seen in more than 85% of patients across multiple MHC alleles.

This sample's time point label indicates: week 5, during vaccination. Each vaccine dose was 300 ug of a 20-mer mutant IDH1 peptide in Montanide, given subcutaneously with topical imiquimod. Newly diagnosed WHO grade 3 or 4 IDH1-mutant astrocytomas showing loss of nuclear ATRX were present in the donors. The samples were drawn from NOA16, a multicentre, single-arm, open-label phase I trial in Germany that tested a mutant IDH1 peptide vaccine in humans for the first time. The DNeasy Blood and Tissue Kit was used to extract genomic DNA from EDTA blood for TCRB sequencing. Library prep was done by the immunoSEQ multiplex PCR assay. Following the manufacturer's protocol, the hsTCRB Kit was used to amplify rearranged TCR beta chain sequences. TCRB libraries were sequenced on an Illumina MiSeq. On the authors' methods: The kit vendor's proprietary platform handled demultiplexing, trimming and gene mapping. Not all clones reach the TCRdb copy of this immuneACCESS table, which keeps in-frame sequences only. Checked studies attribute under half of the gap to unresolved V genes and leave the rest unexplained. V, J and clone size reflect that table, while D and trimming were determined from the DNA. Across this sample there are around 50,000 clones, with 85% to 90% seen only once. About 4.2% of the sample goes to the ten largest clones.

The receptor chain draws on TRBV7-3 and TRBJ2-2; 8 bases in the junction line up with TRBD2. Source: PBMCs, taken from a glioma patient whose treatment included an IDH1 peptide vaccine. The TCR was taken from a woman aged 40 to 50 with glioma. The DNA reads as follows: TGTGCCAGCAGCCTCGGGGGGGCTAGCGGTAACACCGGGGAGCTGTTTTTT. Its protein product is CASSLGGASGNTGELFF.